These T cell receptor beta chains were read from a single sample in a study of T cells in Graves' hyperthyroidism and ophthalmopathy. In TCRdb, the multiplex PCR reads were re-called with MiXCR into one record per CDR3 protein. This table holds under 750,000 distinct CDR3 sequences, about 17% found once. The material sequenced was blood. Source of these receptors: a woman aged 45-60 years with Graves' hyperthyroidism that later progressed to Graves' ophthalmopathy. CDR3s include the opening cysteine and the closing phenylalanine or tryptophan. D genes are given only for firm matches. The size field is filled for only some rows; it gives once, few, many or a size class.

v_gene	len	j_gene	abundance	d_gene	CDR3aa	CDR3nt
TRBV27	14	TRBJ2-2	-	-	CASSFLGVTGELFF	TGTGCCAGCAGTTTCCTAGGGGTTACCGGGGAGCTGTTTTTT
TRBV9	15	TRBJ2-5	-	-	CASSVEAGNQETQYF	TGTGCCAGCAGCGTAGAGGCAGGTAACCAAGAGACCCAGTACTTC
TRBV7-9	17	TRBJ2-1	-	TRBD2	CASSLKAGGPVANEQFF	TGTGCCAGCAGCTTGAAAGCGGGGGGGCCTGTCGCCAATGAGCAGTTCTTC
TRBV18	15	TRBJ1-5	many	-	CASSPSGRGNQPQHF	TGTGCCAGCTCACCATCAGGTAGAGGCAATCAGCCCCAGCATTTT
TRBV6-1	15	TRBJ1-2	few	-	CASSPLSGSYYGYTF	TGTGCCAGCAGTCCCCTGTCCGGGTCCTACTATGGCTACACCTTC
TRBV30	13	TRBJ2-3	many	-	CAWSVLRRDTQYF	TGTGCCTGGAGTGTACTCAGGAGAGATACGCAGTATTTT
TRBV4-1	15	TRBJ1-2	few	-	CASSYRQSTNYGYTF	TGCGCCAGCAGCTATAGACAGAGTACTAACTATGGCTACACCTTC
TRBV5-1	14	TRBJ1-6	-	-	CASSPAVSSSPLHF	TGCGCCAGCAGCCCGGCGGTCAGCAGTTCACCCCTCCACTTT
TRBV11-2	12	TRBJ1-4	few	-	CASSRTDSKLFF	TGTGCCAGCAGCCGCACGGACAGTAAACTGTTTTTT
TRBV2	16	TRBJ1-5	many	-	CASRPPPGNSNQPQHF	TGTGCCAGCAGACCTCCCCCCGGCAATAGCAATCAGCCCCAGCATTTT
TRBV20-1	14	TRBJ2-1	many	TRBD2	CSASRLAGSNEQFF	TGCAGTGCTTCCCGACTAGCGGGGTCCAATGAGCAGTTCTTC
TRBV7-6	14	TRBJ2-1	-	-	CASRGLGSYNEQFF	TGTGCCAGCAGGGGGTTAGGCTCCTACAATGAGCAGTTCTTC
TRBV12-5	15	TRBJ1-1	many	-	CASGLVHWDRTEAFF	TGTGCTAGTGGTTTGGTACATTGGGATCGGACTGAAGCTTTCTTT
TRBV29-1	14	TRBJ2-2	few	TRBD1	CSAAGQGNTGELFF	TGCAGCGCAGCGGGACAGGGTAACACCGGGGAGCTGTTTTTT
TRBV20-1	13	TRBJ1-1	many	TRBD1	CSATRDRGTEAFF	TGCAGTGCTACAAGGGACAGGGGCACTGAAGCTTTCTTT
TRBV19	15	TRBJ1-6	few	-	CASNSPARGDSPLHF	TGTGCCAGTAATAGTCCGGCCCGGGGTGATTCGCCCCTCCACTTT
TRBV6-2/TRBV6-3	17	TRBJ1-1	few	-	CASSYAFQGIGNTEAFF	TGTGCCAGCAGTTACGCCTTCCAGGGGATAGGGAACACTGAAGCTTTCTTT
TRBV9	14	TRBJ1-2	few	-	CASSSWTASYGYTF	TGTGCCAGCAGCTCCTGGACAGCTAGCTATGGCTACACCTTC
TRBV20-1	13	TRBJ1-3	many	-	CSARTEGGNTIYF	TGCAGCGCCCGGACAGAAGGTGGAAACACCATATATTTT
TRBV10-1	13	TRBJ2-1	-	-	CASQTGRGGEQFF	TGCGCCAGTCAGACCGGTCGAGGGGGTGAGCAGTTCTTC
TRBV2	14	TRBJ1-3	few	-	CASRGAFGGNTIYF	TGTGCCAGCAGGGGGGCCTTCGGAGGAAACACCATATATTTT
TRBV20-1	17	TRBJ2-7	once	-	CSARDFSRGKYSYEQYF	TGCAGTGCTAGAGATTTCTCTAGAGGGAAATACTCCTACGAGCAGTACTTC
TRBV9	14	TRBJ1-4	-	-	CASSVSRIGEKLFF	TGTGCCAGCAGCGTATCCAGGATTGGAGAAAAACTGTTTTTT
TRBV6-4	17	TRBJ2-3	-	TRBD2	CASSEMGTSGYGGTQYF	TGTGCCAGCAGTGAAATGGGGACTAGCGGCTACGGGGGTACGCAGTATTTT
TRBV7-2	14	TRBJ2-1	many	-	CASTENLSYNEQFF	TGTGCCAGCACCGAAAACCTCTCCTACAATGAGCAGTTCTTC
TRBV19	14	TRBJ1-5	-	-	CASSMAGSNQPQHF	TGTGCCAGTAGTATGGCAGGCAGCAATCAGCCCCAGCATTTT
TRBV9	15	TRBJ2-3	few	-	CASSPLPDTANTQYF	TGTGCCAGCAGCCCTCTTCCGGACACCGCAAATACGCAGTATTTT
TRBV27	16	TRBJ1-5	few	-	CASSLTPGWAPGAQHF	TGTGCCAGCAGTTTAACGCCAGGGTGGGCCCCAGGGGCCCAGCATTTT
TRBV15	16	TRBJ1-2	few	TRBD1	CATSRDGGTANYGYTF	TGTGCCACCAGCAGAGATGGTGGGACAGCGAACTATGGCTACACCTTC
TRBV12-3/TRBV12-4	15	TRBJ2-7	many	-	CASSLAGGNPYEQYF	TGTGCCAGCAGTTTAGCGGGGGGAAATCCCTACGAGCAGTACTTC
TRBV30	14	TRBJ2-5	-	TRBD2	CAWNGGGGQETQYF	TGTGCCTGGAATGGTGGGGGAGGGCAAGAGACCCAGTACTTC
TRBV20-1	13	TRBJ2-7	-	TRBD1	CSAPRDRGYEQYF	TGCAGTGCTCCCCGGGACAGGGGTTACGAGCAGTACTTC
TRBV5-6	15	TRBJ1-1	-	-	CASSLVGATDTEAFF	TGTGCCAGCAGCTTGGTGGGGGCGACGGACACTGAAGCTTTCTTT
TRBV11-1	19	TRBJ2-6	-	TRBD1	CASSLAWGQSSSGANVLTF	TGTGCCAGCAGCTTAGCCTGGGGACAGAGCAGCTCTGGGGCCAACGTCCTGACTTTC
TRBV11-3	14	TRBJ2-5	many	-	CASSARDGEETQYF	TGTGCCAGCAGCGCCAGGGACGGCGAAGAGACCCAGTACTTC
TRBV4-2	15	TRBJ1-5	-	-	CASSPLGPGDQPQHF	TGTGCCAGCAGCCCTCTAGGGCCCGGCGATCAGCCCCAGCATTTT
TRBV29-1	16	TRBJ2-1	few	TRBD1	CSVDNYGDRGYNEQFF	TGCAGCGTTGATAATTACGGGGACAGGGGCTACAATGAGCAGTTCTTC
TRBV5-1	14	TRBJ2-1	-	-	CASSLNSRDNEQFF	TGCGCCAGCAGCTTGAACTCACGGGATAATGAGCAGTTCTTC
TRBV7-9	15	TRBJ2-1	-	-	CASSLGRVRRDEQFF	TGTGCCAGCAGCTTAGGACGGGTGCGAAGGGATGAGCAGTTCTTC
TRBV5-1	16	TRBJ2-3	-	TRBD2	CASSLERGGDTDTQYF	TGCGCCAGCAGCTTGGAGCGGGGGGGAGACACAGATACGCAGTATTTT
TRBV5-6	12	TRBJ1-6	-	-	CASSAVNSPLHF	TGTGCCAGCAGCGCTGTTAATTCACCCCTCCACTTT